This T cell receptor beta chain was captured in a study of blood T cell repertoires in COVID-19. The wider study: Sources were T cells, B-cell-depleted T cells, or PBMCs; the material itself was cDNA or gDNA.

Original methodology: Nucleated cell number was recorded as an estimate derived from reference gene primer amplification. Libraries were prepared by immunoSEQ multiplex PCR; TCRdb keeps only in-frame clonotypes and omits some of them. V, J and clone size are taken as reported in that table, and D and trimming were inferred from the DNA itself. Among approximately 270,000 clones listed, about 89% were seen once. This clone is termed medium-sized. The participants were between roughly 18 and 100 years old and came from under 25 US areas. Cohorts were determined from participant-reported clinical history. This CDR3 region has 14 residues. Looked up from germline, CDR1 is MNHEY and CDR2 is SMNVEV (reference sequence). The V end was cut by 4 bases, the J end by 4 bases, with 11 bases between.

The chain is built from TRBV27 and TRBJ1-3; possibly TRBD1 for D (6 bases). The source of this sequence is a human donor in a cohort exposed to, infected with or recovered from COVID-19 (not recorded which). The donor label of this sample is uncertain. The sequencing input was PBMCs or T cells enriched from blood (not recorded which). CDR3 in DNA: TGTGCCAGCAGTTCAGGGGTAGAAGGAAACACCATATATTTT. Protein: CASSSGVEGNTIYF.